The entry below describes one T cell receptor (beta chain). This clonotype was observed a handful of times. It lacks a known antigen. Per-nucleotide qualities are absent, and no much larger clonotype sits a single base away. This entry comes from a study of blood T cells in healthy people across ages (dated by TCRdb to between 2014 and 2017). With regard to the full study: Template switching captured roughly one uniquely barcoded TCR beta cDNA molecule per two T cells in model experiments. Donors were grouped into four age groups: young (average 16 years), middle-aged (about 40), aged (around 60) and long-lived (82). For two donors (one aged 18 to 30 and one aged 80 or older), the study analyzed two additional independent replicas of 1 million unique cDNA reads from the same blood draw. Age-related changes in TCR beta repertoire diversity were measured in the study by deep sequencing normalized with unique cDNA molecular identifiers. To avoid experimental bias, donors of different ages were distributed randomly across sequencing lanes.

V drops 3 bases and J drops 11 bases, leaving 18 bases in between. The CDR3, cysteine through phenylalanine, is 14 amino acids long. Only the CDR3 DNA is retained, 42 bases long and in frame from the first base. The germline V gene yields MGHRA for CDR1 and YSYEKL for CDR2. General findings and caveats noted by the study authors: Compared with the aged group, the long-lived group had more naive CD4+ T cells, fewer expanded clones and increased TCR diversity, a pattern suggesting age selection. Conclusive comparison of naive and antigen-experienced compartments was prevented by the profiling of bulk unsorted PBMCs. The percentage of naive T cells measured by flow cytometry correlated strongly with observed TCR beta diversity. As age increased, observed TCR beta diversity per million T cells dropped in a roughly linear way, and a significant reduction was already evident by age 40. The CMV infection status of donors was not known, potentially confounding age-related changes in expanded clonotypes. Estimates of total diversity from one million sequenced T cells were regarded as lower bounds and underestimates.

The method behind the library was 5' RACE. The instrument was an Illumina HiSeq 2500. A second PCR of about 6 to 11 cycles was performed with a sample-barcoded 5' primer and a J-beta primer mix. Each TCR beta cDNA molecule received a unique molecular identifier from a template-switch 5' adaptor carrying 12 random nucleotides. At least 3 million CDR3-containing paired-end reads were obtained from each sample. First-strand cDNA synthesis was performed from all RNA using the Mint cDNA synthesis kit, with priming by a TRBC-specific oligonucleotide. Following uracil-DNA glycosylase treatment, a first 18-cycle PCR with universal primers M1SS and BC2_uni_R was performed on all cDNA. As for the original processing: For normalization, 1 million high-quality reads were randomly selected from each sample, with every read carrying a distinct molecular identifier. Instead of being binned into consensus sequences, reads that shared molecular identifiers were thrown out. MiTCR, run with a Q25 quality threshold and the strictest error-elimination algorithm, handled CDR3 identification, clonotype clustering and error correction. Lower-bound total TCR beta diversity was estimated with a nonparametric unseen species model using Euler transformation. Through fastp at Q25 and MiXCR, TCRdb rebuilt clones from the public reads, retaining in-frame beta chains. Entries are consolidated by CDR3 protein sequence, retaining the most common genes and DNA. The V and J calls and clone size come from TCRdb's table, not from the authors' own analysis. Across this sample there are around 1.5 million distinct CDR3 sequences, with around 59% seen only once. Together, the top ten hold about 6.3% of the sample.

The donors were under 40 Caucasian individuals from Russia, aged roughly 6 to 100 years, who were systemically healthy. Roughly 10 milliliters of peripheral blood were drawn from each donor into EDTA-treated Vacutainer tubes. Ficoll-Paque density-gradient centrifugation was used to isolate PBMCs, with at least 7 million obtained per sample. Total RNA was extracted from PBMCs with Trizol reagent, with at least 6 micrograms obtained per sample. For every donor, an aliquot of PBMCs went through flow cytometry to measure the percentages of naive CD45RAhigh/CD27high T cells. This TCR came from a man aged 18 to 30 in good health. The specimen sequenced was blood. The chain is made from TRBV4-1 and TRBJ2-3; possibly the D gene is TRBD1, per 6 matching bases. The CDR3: CASSQPGTGMWQYF. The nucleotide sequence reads TGCGCCAGCAGCCAGCCGGGAACAGGGATGTGGCAGTATTTT.